This T cell receptor beta chain was identified during a study of cytomegalovirus exposure and HLA in healthy donors. Germline values: CDR1 SQVTM, CDR2 ANQGSEA. This CDR3 contains 12 residues. Losses at the gene ends were 7 bases for V and 8 bases for J; bases not matched to a gene: 7. With respect to this clone: The antigen is unknown.

Whole-study findings and limits: It was only CMV serostatus that was available as immune exposure information. Researchers counted around 160 TCR beta chains as cytomegalovirus-associated. Later, TCR association rates were found to vary by HLA locus, highest for DRB1 and lowest for HLA-C. For most TCR beta V segments, an earlier analysis put the productive rate at about 87% or about 30% of the time.

Both 60 Vbeta primers and 13 Jbeta primers went into the PCR. Profiling relied on immunoSEQ multiplex PCR, and the TCRdb table lists in-frame clones only, not all of them. Among 40,000 to 55,000 clones listed, 55% to 75% were seen once. The chain employs TRBV29-1 and TRBJ1-4, with 7 bases matching TRBD1. Source material: PBMCs. The origin of this receptor is a man in his sixties in good health and CMV-seropositive. This CDR3 reads CSAAGQQEKLFF. The CDR3 nucleotides are TGCAGCGCCGCGGGACAGCAAGAAAAACTGTTTTTT.